This TCR beta chain derives from a study of blood T cell repertoires in COVID-19. Study context: In each case, the material was cDNA or gDNA derived from T cells, B-cell-depleted T cells, or PBMCs.

The CDR3 loop spans 15 amino acids. The J segment lost 3 bases and the V segment lost 0 bases, leaving 4 bases of the junction unmatched. Per germline, CDR1 SGDLS and CDR2 YYNGEE. Only in-frame clones appear in the TCRdb table, and some are missing; sequencing was by immunoSEQ multiplex PCR. The sample has approximately 450,000 clones; about 89% are singletons. The receptor's source is a woman younger than 45 with acute or convalescent COVID-19. Sequenced input: peripheral blood. The chain uses TRBV9 and TRBJ2-5; TRBD2 aligns across 8 bases. The CDR3 protein is CASSVAGSGEETQYF. The CDR3 coding sequence is TGTGCCAGCAGCGTAGCTGGTAGCGGGGAAGAGACCCAGTACTTC.